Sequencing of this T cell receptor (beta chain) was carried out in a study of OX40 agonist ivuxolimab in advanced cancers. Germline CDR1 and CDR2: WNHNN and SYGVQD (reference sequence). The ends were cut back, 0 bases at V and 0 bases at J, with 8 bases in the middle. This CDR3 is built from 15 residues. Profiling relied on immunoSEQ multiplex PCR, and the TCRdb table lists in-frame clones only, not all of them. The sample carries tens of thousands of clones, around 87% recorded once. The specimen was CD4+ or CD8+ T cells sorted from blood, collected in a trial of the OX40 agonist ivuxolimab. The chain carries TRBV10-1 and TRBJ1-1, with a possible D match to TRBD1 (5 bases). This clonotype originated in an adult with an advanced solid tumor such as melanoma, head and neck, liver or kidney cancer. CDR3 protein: CASSESKGMNTEAFF. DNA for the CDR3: TGCGCCAGCAGTGAGTCGAAGGGGATGAACACTGAAGCTTTCTTT.